One and the same sample provided the 4 T cell receptor beta chains below, sequenced in a study of blood T cell repertoires in COVID-19. This table comes from immunoSEQ multiplex PCR, and its TCRdb copy is limited to in-frame clones, with some not included. Of 120,000 or so clones listed, about 80% are singletons. What was sequenced was peripheral blood. Receptors originate from a woman aged 80 or older with active or convalescent COVID-19.

The rearrangement uses TRBV6-6 and TRBJ2-7, with 7 bases matching TRBD2. Germline loops: CDR1 MNHNY, CDR2 SVGAGI (reference sequence). The ends lost 2 bases at V and 4 bases at J; junction bases unmatched: 5. The CDR3 totals 14 residues. In DNA form, the CDR3 reads TGTGCCAGCAGTTACGTGGCGGGAGTTTACGAGCAGTACTTC. Translating it yields CASSYVAGVYEQYF.

The CDR3 DNA sequence: TGTGCCAGCAGCCAAGTAGTTACCCAAAGCTCCTACGAGCAGTACTTC. Translating it yields CASSQVVTQSSYEQYF. This chain joins TRBV4-2 and TRBJ2-7; D is uncertain. The germline V and J ends were trimmed by 1 base and 0 bases, with 13 bases remaining between them. The CDR3 sequence is 16 residues long. The germline gives CDR1 LGHNA, CDR2 YNFKEQ.

The V and J genes are TRBV5-6 and TRBJ2-7; weak D call: TRBD2 (5 bases). Trimming took 4 bases from V and 2 from J, leaving 13 bases between them. In germline, CDR1 is SGHDT, CDR2 YYEEEE. This CDR3 comprises 14 residues. CDR3 region: CASSGGRRTYEQYF. The CDR3 nucleotides read TGTGCCAGCAGCGGAGGCAGAAGAACCTACGAGCAGTACTTC.

The rearrangement joins TRBV28 to TRBJ1-6; D perhaps matches TRBD1 (5 bases). Germline-derived CDR1 and CDR2 are MDHEN and SYDVKM. The CDR3 covers 13 residues. V was trimmed by 4 bases and J by 8 bases, leaving 9 bases between them. CDR3 loop: CASSSRQHSPLHF. For the CDR3, the DNA is TGTGCCAGCAGTTCAAGACAGCATTCACCCCTCCACTTT.